This T cell receptor (beta chain) was identified in a study of T cell responses to AZD1222 COVID-19 vaccine. General study points: Among vaccine-associated CD4 TCRs, coverage spanned spike, with dominance at 160-218 and 743-854.

About this clone itself: Its antigen is still unknown.

Trimming pared 6 bases from V and 2 bases from J, leaving 8 bases between. CDR1 is KGHSH, CDR2 LQKENI, per germline. The CDR3 length is 14 residues. Method: immunoSEQ multiplex PCR; TCRdb's copy keeps in-frame clones and lacks some. Of 95,000 to 100,000 clones in the sample, about 88% were seen once. The TCR comes from an adult in good health. This material consisted of peripheral blood, taken on day 0 of AZD1222 vaccination. The rearrangement joins TRBV18 to TRBJ2-6, with D hard to call. The CDR3 region is CASSTMAGANVLTF. Written as DNA, the CDR3 is TGTGCCAGCTCTACCATGGCTGGGGCCAACGTCCTGACTTTC.